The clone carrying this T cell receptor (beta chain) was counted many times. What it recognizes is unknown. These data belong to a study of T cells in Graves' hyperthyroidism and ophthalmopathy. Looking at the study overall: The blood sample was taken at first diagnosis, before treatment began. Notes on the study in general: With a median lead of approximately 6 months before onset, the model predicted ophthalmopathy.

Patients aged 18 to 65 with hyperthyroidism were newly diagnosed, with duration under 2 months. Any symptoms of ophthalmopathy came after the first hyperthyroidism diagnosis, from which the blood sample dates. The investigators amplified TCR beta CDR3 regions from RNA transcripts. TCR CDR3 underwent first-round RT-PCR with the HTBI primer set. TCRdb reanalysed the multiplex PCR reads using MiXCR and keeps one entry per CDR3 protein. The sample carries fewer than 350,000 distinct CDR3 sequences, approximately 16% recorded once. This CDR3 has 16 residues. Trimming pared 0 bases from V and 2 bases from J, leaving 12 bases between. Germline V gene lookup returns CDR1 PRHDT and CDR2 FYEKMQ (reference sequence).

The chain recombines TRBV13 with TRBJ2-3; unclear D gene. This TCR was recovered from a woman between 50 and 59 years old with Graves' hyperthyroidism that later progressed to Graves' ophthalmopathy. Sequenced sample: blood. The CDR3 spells CASSLGAEFYTDTQYF. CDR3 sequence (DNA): TGTGCCAGCAGCTTAGGGGCCGAATTCTACACAGATACGCAGTATTTT.